This T cell receptor (beta chain) was sequenced in a study of blood T cells in healthy people across ages. This clonotype was seen a handful of times. Sample-barcoded 5' priming and a J-beta primer mix drove a second PCR of roughly 6 to 12 cycles. One entry per CDR3 protein, called by TCRdb with MiXCR from the 5' RACE reads. Here the sample spans about 730,000 distinct CDR3 sequences, 40% to 45% being singletons. The CDR3 length is 12 residues. V gave up 10 bases and J gave up 4 bases, with 12 bases separating them. V usage is TRBV12-3 or TRBV12-4 and J usage is TRBJ2-3; no reliable D call. This receptor was identified in a woman aged 55-75 years in good health. Sequenced sample: blood. For the CDR3, the DNA is TGTGCCACTGGCCCAGGAGCAGATACGCAGTATTTT. Protein product: CATGPGADTQYF.